The 27 T cell receptor beta chains below were found in one sample sequenced in a study of T cell responses to AZD1222 COVID-19 vaccine. Sequencing used immunoSEQ multiplex PCR; TCRdb keeps in-frame clones, though not all of them. The data contain 110,000 to 150,000 clones, around 89% of them singletons. The source material was peripheral blood, sampled 28 days after the second AZD1222 dose. These TCRs come from an adult who received the AZD1222 COVID-19 vaccine.

This chain uses TRBV9 with TRBJ1-6; 9 bases align to TRBD1. Per germline, CDR1 SGDLS and CDR2 YYNGEE. Unmatched junction bases numbered 4, after V lost 3 bases and J lost 6 bases. This CDR3 has 15 amino acids. In nucleotides, the CDR3 is TGTGCCAGCAGCGCACGGGACAGGGCTAATTCACCCCTCCACTTT. This codes for CASSARDRANSPLHF.

This clone has a single count. J is TRBJ1-2 and V is TRBV19; a possible D gene is TRBD1 (5 bases). The CDR3 totals 13 residues. Trimming took 5 bases from V and 5 from J, leaving 12 bases between them. Germline V gene lookup returns CDR1 LNHDA and CDR2 SQIVND (reference sequence). CDR3 sequence: CASSPVSGYGYTF. The CDR3 bases are TGTGCCAGTAGTCCCGTGTCAGGGTATGGCTACACCTTC.

This chain uses TRBV28 with TRBJ1-5; D might be TRBD1 (5 bases). Trimming removed 6 bases from V and 6 bases from J, with 15 bases in between. CDR1 is MDHEN, CDR2 SYDVKM, per germline. This CDR3 has 14 amino acids. CDR3 sequence: CASRPDGGIQPQHF. CDR3 DNA: TGTGCCAGCAGGCCCGACGGGGGGATTCAGCCCCAGCATTTT.

This sequence joins TRBV1 and TRBJ1-1. TRBV1 is classified as a pseudogene. The CDR3 has 19 amino acids. In DNA, the CDR3 is TGCACCAGCAGCCAAGATAGGCGGTTAGAGGGAAACATGAACACTGAAGCTTTCTTT. Amino acids: CTSSQDRRLEGNMNTEAFF.

The V gene is TRBV6-5, the J gene TRBJ1-2; 7 bases line up with TRBD1. V gave up 6 bases and J gave up 5 bases; unmatched junction bases: 9. The CDR3 extends over 14 amino acids. Germline CDR1 reads MNHEY; CDR2 reads SVGAGI. CDR3 sequence (DNA): TGTGCCAGCAGCTCCCAGACAGGGAAGTATGGCTACACCTTC. Encoded protein: CASSSQTGKYGYTF.

This clone was counted a few times. The chain is built from TRBV3-1 (or the pseudogene TRBV3-2) and TRBJ1-1; 8 nucleotides agree with TRBD1. The CDR3 contains 17 residues. Trimming took 0 bases from V and 4 from J; bases not matched to a gene: 10. CDR1 is LGHDT, CDR2 YNNKEL, per germline (reference sequence). The CDR3 region is CASSQDFAGQVSTEAFF. Written as DNA, the CDR3 is TGTGCCAGCAGCCAAGATTTCGCGGGACAGGTCTCCACTGAAGCTTTCTTT.

This chain links TRBV6-5 with TRBJ2-7; TRBD2 is a possible D gene (5 bases). The V gene's germline CDR1 is MNHEY and CDR2 SVGAGI. The V end lost 6 bases, the J end lost 0 bases, and 9 bases lay between the germline ends. This CDR3 contains 13 residues. The CDR3 sequence: CASSSRGSYEQYF. The CDR3, as DNA: TGTGCCAGCAGCTCCCGGGGCTCCTACGAGCAGTACTTC.

The chain has TRBV28 and TRBJ1-2, with 7 bases matching TRBD1. Germline CDR1 and CDR2: MDHEN and SYDVKM. CDR3 size: 14 residues. J was trimmed by 2 bases and V by 2 bases; bases with no gene match: 2. In DNA form, the CDR3 reads TGTGCCAGCAGTTTAGACAGGGTAAACTATGGCTACACCTTC. Its protein product is CASSLDRVNYGYTF.

The chain has TRBV5-8 and TRBJ2-7; 8 bases match TRBD1. J was trimmed by 1 base and V by 0 bases; bases with no gene match: 6. Germline V gene sequence: CDR1 SGHTS, CDR2 YDEGEE. This CDR3 is built from 16 residues. This CDR3 is CASSLEWTGRSYEQYF. The CDR3, as DNA: TGTGCCAGCAGCTTGGAATGGACAGGGAGGTCCTACGAGCAGTACTTC.

This clone was seen only once. The chain combines TRBV12-3 or TRBV12-4 with TRBJ2-7; no clear D. The CDR3 is made up of 11 amino acids. V lost 6 bases, J lost 3 bases, and 6 bases lay in between. The CDR3 sequence is CASSLHYEQYF. CDR3 bases: TGTGCCAGCAGCCTCCACTACGAGCAGTACTTC.

This sequence joins TRBV24-1 and TRBJ2-3; D gene uncertain. Germline V CDR1 and CDR2: KGHDR, SFDVKD. The CDR3 sequence is 13 residues long. Between the trimmed V and J ends, which lost 4 bases and 0 bases, there was a span of 4 bases. This CDR3 reads CATSETSTDTQYF. CDR3 bases: TGTGCCACCAGTGAGACTAGCACAGATACGCAGTATTTT.

This chain uses TRBV11-2 with TRBJ2-2; 11 bases agree with TRBD2. This CDR3 spans 14 amino acids. CDR1 is SGHAT, CDR2 FQNNGV, per germline. V trimming: 5 bases; J trimming: 7 bases; junction bases outside the gene matches: 3. DNA of the CDR3: TGTGCCAGCAGCCGACTAGCGGGAAGCGGGGAGCTGTTTTTT. Translating it yields CASSRLAGSGELFF.

The chain joins TRBV19 to TRBJ2-1, with 12 bases identical to TRBD2. The CDR3 is made up of 15 amino acids. V trimming: 7 bases; J trimming: 6 bases; junction bases outside the gene matches: 7. Germline loops: CDR1 LNHDA, CDR2 SQIVND (reference sequence). The CDR3 is CASKQGLAGFNEQFF. DNA for the CDR3: TGTGCCAGTAAGCAGGGACTAGCGGGTTTCAATGAGCAGTTCTTC.

This clone was picked up one time. In DNA, the CDR3 is TGTGCCAGCAGTGTGACAGGGGATAATCAGCCCCAGCATTTT. This encodes CASSVTGDNQPQHF. The chain links TRBV2 to TRBJ1-5; TRBD1 matches 8 bases. CDR3 length: 14 amino acids. The junction had 3 bases not matched to a gene; V was cut back by 4 bases and J by 4 bases. In germline, CDR1 is SNHLY, CDR2 FYNNEI.

This clone was seen only a few times. The gene calls are TRBV10-3 and TRBJ1-5; D is unresolved. The V gene lost 2 bases and the J gene lost 9 bases, with 11 bases spanning the gap. Germline V gives CDR1 ENHRY, CDR2 SYGVKD. The CDR3 is 13 amino acids. The CDR3 DNA sequence: TGTGCCATCAGTGAGCCTCTCGGCGGGCCCCAGCATTTT. Translation gives CAISEPLGGPQHF.

This sequence joins TRBV7-2 and TRBJ2-1; 8 nucleotides align to TRBD1. Germline V gene lookup returns CDR1 SGHTA and CDR2 FQGNSA. CDR3 length: 14 amino acids. The CDR3 loop reads CIVPDRGLYNEQFF. Here the CDR3 DNA reads TGTATTGTTCCAGACAGGGGCTTGTACAATGAGCAGTTCTTC. Supplemented by reference TRBV7-2 and TRBJ2-1, the full variable domain reads GAGVSQSPSNKVTEKGKDVELRCDPISGHTALYWYRQSLGQGLEFLIYFQGNSAPDKSGLPSDRFSAERTGGSVSTLTIQRTQQEDSAVYLCIVPDRGLYNEQFFGPGTRLTVL.

The chain uses TRBV12-2 and TRBJ1-1; the table calls TRBD1, which could not be checked here. TRBV12-2 is given as a pseudogene. There are 17 residues in the CDR3. As DNA, the CDR3 is TGTGCAAGTCGGTCCGAGCCAGGGGCTGTTGTGAACACTGAAGCTTTCTTT. Residues: CASRSEPGAVVNTEAFF.

The CDR3 nucleotides are TGTGCCAGCAGCGTGGGACAGGGGCTATGGGATGAGCAGTTCTTC. It specifies CASSVGQGLWDEQFF. The chain uses TRBV9 and TRBJ2-1; 10 bases map to TRBD1. CDR3 length: 15 residues. Germline CDR1 is SGDLS and CDR2 is YYNGEE. J gave up 8 bases and V 2 bases, and 7 bases lay outside the gene matches.

The rearrangement joins TRBV7-3 to TRBJ2-3, with D tentatively TRBD1 (5 bases). The length of the CDR3 is 14 residues. Trimming took 4 bases from V and 3 from J, leaving 11 bases between them. The germline CDR1 and CDR2 sequences are SGHTA and FQGTGA. CDR3 sequence reads: CASSSSSGTDTQYF. CDR3 bases: TGTGCCAGCAGCTCTTCTTCAGGGACAGATACGCAGTATTTT.

The V and J genes are TRBV6-5 and TRBJ2-1; TRBD2 matches 7 bases. The V and J ends lost 8 bases and 5 bases, in that order; junction bases with no gene match: 6. Germline V gene lookup returns CDR1 MNHEY and CDR2 SVGAGI. The CDR3 is made up of 13 amino acids. DNA for the CDR3: TGTGCCAGCGGCGGGCTAGCGGACAATGAGCAGTTCTTC. Translation: CASGGLADNEQFF.

V gene TRBV24-1 combines with J gene TRBJ1-5; 8 bases align to TRBD1. The CDR3 totals 15 residues. Germline-derived CDR1 and CDR2 are KGHDR and SFDVKD. V lost 3 bases, J lost 7 bases, and 7 bases stayed unmatched. The CDR3 is CATSDPGQGGQPQHF. In nucleotides, the CDR3 is TGTGCCACCAGTGATCCTGGACAGGGAGGGCAGCCCCAGCATTTT.

Concerning this clone itself: This specimen includes other DNA sequences encoding the same CDR3. This chain links TRBV28 with TRBJ1-2, with no clear D. The CDR3 runs to 11 residues. The germline gives CDR1 MDHEN, CDR2 SYDVKM. Deletions cut 5 bases from V and 11 bases from J, with 12 bases between. For the CDR3, the DNA is TGTGCCAGCAGTAACCGTGGTGGTTACACCTTC. This gives the protein CASSNRGGYTF.

The V call is TRBV5-1, the J call TRBJ1-1; D is ambiguous. Germline lookup yields CDR1 SGHRS and CDR2 YFSETQ. This CDR3 has 14 amino acids. V was pared by 2 bases and J by 4 bases, with 12 bases between. DNA for the CDR3: TGCGCCAGCAGCTTTTCGGATGTCGGCACTGAAGCTTTCTTT. Residues: CASSFSDVGTEAFF.

The rearrangement uses TRBV30 and TRBJ2-2; TRBD1 agrees at 12 bases. The ends lost 2 bases at V and 9 bases at J; junction bases unmatched: 7. Per the germline V gene, CDR1 is GTSNPN and CDR2 is SVGIG (reference sequence). The CDR3 sequence is 15 residues long. CDR3 loop: CAWSKGTGGGWELFF. In DNA form, the CDR3 reads TGTGCCTGGAGTAAGGGGACAGGGGGCGGCTGGGAGCTGTTTTTT.

V is TRBV7-2 and J is TRBJ2-5; no definite D call. Germline-derived CDR1 and CDR2 are SGHTA and FQGNSA. This CDR3 spans 14 amino acids. The ends were cut back, 1 base at V and 3 bases at J, with 9 bases in the middle. The CDR3 sequence: CASSLGSEKETQYF. CDR3 sequence (DNA): TGTGCCAGCAGCTTAGGTTCCGAGAAAGAGACCCAGTACTTC.

This rearrangement joins TRBV6-1 to TRBJ2-1; D is ambiguous. CDR1 is MNHNS, CDR2 SASEGT, per germline. CDR3 length equals 12 residues. The ends were cut back, 3 bases at V and 3 bases at J, with 3 bases in the middle. CDR3 sequence: CASSDFYNEQFF. The CDR3 bases are TGTGCCAGCAGTGATTTCTACAATGAGCAGTTCTTC.

This clone was picked up one time. This chain uses TRBV28 with TRBJ1-6, with 10 bases fitting TRBD1. The germline gives CDR1 MDHEN, CDR2 SYDVKM. The CDR3 is 18 amino acids. V was pared by 4 bases and J by 6 bases, with 12 bases of the junction left unmatched. The CDR3 DNA follows: TGTGCCAGCAGTTCCGGGACAGGGGTTTCGCCATTTAATTCACCCCTCCACTTT. Its protein is CASSSGTGVSPFNSPLHF.